This T cell receptor beta chain was identified in a study of blood T cell repertoires in COVID-19. Study-wide context: The samples span acute and convalescent COVID-19 from the United States, Italy and Spain. From T cells, B-cell-depleted T cells, or PBMCs came the material, which was cDNA or gDNA.

The germline V and J ends were trimmed by 0 bases and 3 bases, with 3 bases remaining between them. There are 12 residues in the CDR3. Per the germline V gene, CDR1 is SNHLY and CDR2 is FYNNEI. In the original workflow: Amplification with reference gene primers provided the estimates of nucleated cell counts. Assay: immunoSEQ multiplex PCR; the TCRdb copy retains only in-frame clones and omits some. That table is the source of V, J and clone size, and D and trimming were worked out from the DNA. The sample yields approximately 190,000 clones, about 83% seen once. What was sequenced was peripheral blood. The clonotype comes from a woman aged 70 to 79 with active or convalescent COVID-19. This rearrangement joins TRBV2 to TRBJ2-7, with no clear D. DNA for the CDR3: TGTGCCAGCAGTGAAGCGCGCTACGAGCAGTACTTC. It translates to CASSEARYEQYF.